This T cell receptor (beta chain) comes out of a study of T cells and Merkel cell carcinoma outcomes. A remark on this clone: What it recognizes is unknown.

The germline V gene encodes CDR1 SGHRS and CDR2 YFSETQ. This CDR3 spans 13 amino acids. V shed 2 bases and J 3 bases; nucleotides not matched to a gene: 2. Repertoires were generated with immunoSEQ multiplex PCR, while TCRdb's copy carries only in-frame clones and drops some. The sample yields about 2,000 clones, about 94% seen once. The study, taken as a whole, reports: In Merkel cell carcinoma, repertoire and T-cell density reportedly predicted outcomes.

Sequences were obtained from tumor tissue from Merkel cell carcinoma. This TCR was sampled from a human donor with Merkel cell carcinoma. This rearrangement joins TRBV5-1 to TRBJ2-7; the match to TRBD1 covers 7 bases. CDR3 nucleotides: TGCGCCAGCAGCTTCCAGGGGGACTACGAGCAGTACTTC. Encoded protein: CASSFQGDYEQYF.